The entry below gives a single TCR beta chain sequence along with its context. The V gene lost 0 bases and the J gene lost 0 bases, with 10 bases spanning the gap. Germline V gene sequence: CDR1 SGDLS, CDR2 YYNGEE. The CDR3 is 15 residues long. The data derive from a study of radiotherapy plus CTLA-4 blockade in lung cancer. The protocol was immunoSEQ multiplex PCR, while the TCRdb copy is restricted to in-frame clones and leaves out a portion. The sample comprises more than 75,000 clones, approximately 82% of which are singletons, and about 25% rests with the top ten. The V call is TRBV9, the J call TRBJ2-7; D uncertain. Here the sequenced sample was peripheral blood, taken from a patient treated with radiotherapy plus ipilimumab. The TCR comes from a human donor with non-small cell lung cancer that progressed on radiotherapy plus ipilimumab. CDR3 region: CASSVAWSDSYEQYF. The CDR3 bases are TGTGCCAGCAGCGTAGCTTGGAGTGACTCCTACGAGCAGTACTTC.